This section outlines one T cell receptor (beta chain) sequence together with its context. Within Nashville, Tennessee resided all donors, each a Caucasian adult. Across several immunoSEQ plates, the genomic DNA of each subset was split evenly. The repertoire was sequenced with immunoSEQ multiplex PCR; TCRdb's copy has only in-frame clones and lacks some. This table holds about a million clones, roughly 80% found once. The CDR3 has 16 amino acids. V lost 3 bases and J lost 0, with 13 bases in between. CDR1 MGHRA and CDR2 YSYEKL come from the germline V gene. The data were obtained in a study of shared clonotypes between healthy human individuals.

The chain has TRBV4-1 and TRBJ2-3; D not resolved. The sequenced material came from memory CD4+ T cells from PBMCs. Subset: CD45RA-negative fraction. The sequence came from a man aged 18 to 29 in good health. Some clones in this sample may be carry-over from other donors' samples. Here the CDR3 DNA reads TGCGCCAGCAGCCAGGCTACCTCGTTTAGCACAGATACGCAGTATTTT. Its translation is CASSQATSFSTDTQYF.